Below, 24 T cell receptor beta chains from the same sample are listed, as sequenced in a study of early T cells in non-severe SARS-CoV-2 infection. TCRdb passed the 5' RACE reads through MiXCR, listing each CDR3 protein once. The sample yields about 11,000 distinct CDR3 sequences, around 4.9% seen once. The sample comprised whole blood. These receptor sequences come from an adult who was a healthcare worker with PCR-confirmed SARS-CoV-2 infection or an uninfected control (not recorded which).

This clonotype occurred a few times. The chain has TRBV11-3 and TRBJ2-2, with 10 bases aligning to TRBD2. The CDR3 runs to 17 residues. Germline CDR1 and CDR2: SGHNT and YENEEA. Trimming at V came to 5 bases and at J to 0 bases, leaving 6 bases not matched to a gene. The CDR3 here is CASSPGLAVSNTGELFF. The DNA for the CDR3 is TGTGCCAGCAGCCCCGGACTAGCGGTTTCGAACACCGGGGAGCTGTTTTTT.

This clonotype has at least ten counts. The J gene is TRBJ2-3, the V gene TRBV7-3; 7 bases match TRBD2. The J segment lost 2 bases and the V segment lost 5 bases, leaving 4 bases of the junction unmatched. CDR1 is SGHTA and CDR2 is FQGTGA in the germline V gene. The CDR3 runs 14 residues. The CDR3 nucleotides are TGTGCCAGCAGCCCCGGACTAGTCACAGATACGCAGTATTTT. It yields the protein CASSPGLVTDTQYF.

This clonotype was seen a few times. A read error may account for a junction end that differs from germline. CDR3 nucleotide sequence: TGTGCTAGCAGCCCTGGACAGCCCAACGCGAACACCGGGGAGCTGTTTTTT. This encodes CASSPGQPNANTGELFF. The V call is TRBV7-7, the J call TRBJ2-2, with a tentative D call TRBD1 (6 bases). Germline V CDR1 and CDR2: SSHAT, FNYEAQ (reference sequence). This CDR3 has 17 residues. The whole variable domain, remainder taken from reference TRBV7-7 and TRBJ2-2, is GAGVSQSPRYKVTKRGQDVTLRCDPISSHATLYWYQQALGQGPEFLTYFNYEAQPDKSGLPSDRFSAERPEGSISTLTIQRTEQRDSAMYRCASSPGQPNANTGELFFGEGSRLTVL.

This clonotype was observed many times. CDR3 sequence reads: CASRSRIPNTEAFF. The CDR3 DNA sequence: TGTGCCAGCAGGTCCAGGATCCCGAACACTGAAGCTTTCTTT. The gene calls are TRBV7-8 and TRBJ1-1; D is unclear. The germline gives CDR1 SGHVS, CDR2 FQNEAQ. The CDR3 spans 14 residues. The germline V and J ends were trimmed by 6 bases and 1 base, with 12 bases remaining between them.

The chain is built from TRBV7-8 and TRBJ2-3; 9 bases match TRBD2. The CDR3 covers 17 residues. Germline CDR1 SGHVS, CDR2 FQNEAQ. J gave up 5 bases and V 8 bases, and 17 bases lay outside the gene matches. The CDR3 DNA follows: TGTGCCAGCTTACCCATCGTGCGGGGGGGCCAGTTAGATACGCAGTATTTT. It is translated as CASLPIVRGGQLDTQYF.

By frequency in the sample, this clonotype is medium-sized (0.01 to 0.1%). The rearrangement joins TRBV4-1 to TRBJ2-3, with a tentative D call TRBD2 (5 bases). This CDR3 has 16 residues. With 0 bases removed from V and 6 bases from J, the gap between germline ends came to 16 bases. Germline V gives CDR1 MGHRA, CDR2 YSYEKL. CDR3 protein: CASSQDREPKVDTQYF. CDR3 DNA: TGCGCCAGCAGCCAAGATAGGGAGCCCAAGGTGGATACGCAGTATTTT.

The chain joins TRBV19 to TRBJ2-1, with D possibly being TRBD1 or TRBD2 (5 bases each). V was shortened by 5 bases and J by 0 bases, with 11 bases between the two germline ends. Germline V gene sequence: CDR1 LNHDA, CDR2 SQIVND (reference sequence). This CDR3 has 15 amino acids. CDR3 nucleotides: TGTGCCAGTAGTCGTGGGACGGACTCCTACAATGAGCAGTTCTTC. It specifies CASSRGTDSYNEQFF.

In this sample, this clonotype is medium-sized (0.01 to 0.1%). V is TRBV19 and J is TRBJ1-5; the D gene is possibly TRBD1 (5 bases). V was clipped by 9 bases and J by 2 bases, with 11 bases between them. The CDR3 loop spans 13 amino acids. Per the germline V gene, CDR1 is LNHDA and CDR2 is SQIVND (reference sequence). CDR3 sequence (DNA): TGTGCCAGCACCACAGGTGGCAATCAGCCCCAGCATTTT. Its protein is CASTTGGNQPQHF.

In its sample, this clonotype ranks as medium-sized. J is TRBJ1-1 and V is TRBV29-1; TRBD1 agrees at 9 bases. The CDR3 covers 14 residues. From germline, CDR1 is SQVTM and CDR2 ANQGSEA. With V trimmed by 7 bases and J by 4 bases, 10 bases remained unmatched. The DNA for the CDR3 is TGCAGCGGACAGGGACAGGGAGGCAGCACTGAAGCTTTCTTT. Amino acid sequence: CSGQGQGGSTEAFF.

By its share, this clonotype is medium-sized. The J gene is TRBJ1-6, the V gene TRBV6-6; the D is unclear. Looked up from germline, CDR1 is MNHNY and CDR2 is SVGAGI (reference sequence). Between the trimmed V and J ends, which lost 2 bases and 0 bases, there was a span of 8 bases. The CDR3 has 16 amino acids. This CDR3 reads CASSYGQSSYNSPLHF. CDR3 nucleotides: TGTGCCAGCAGTTACGGGCAGAGCTCCTATAATTCACCCCTCCACTTT.

This clonotype is judged medium-sized. The chain carries TRBV13 and TRBJ2-3; D remains unclear. Germline V gives CDR1 PRHDT, CDR2 FYEKMQ (reference sequence). Trimming pared 4 bases from V and 11 bases from J, leaving 13 bases between. The CDR3 totals 12 residues. CDR3 nucleotide sequence: TGTGCCAGCAGCTATCGACACTTGGAGCAGTATTTT. The encoded protein is CASSYRHLEQYF.

This clonotype was seen ten or more times. The DNA of the CDR3 is TGCAGTGCTAAGCCGGGACTAGCGGGGTACGAGCAGTACTTC. It encodes CSAKPGLAGYEQYF. V usage is TRBV20-1 and J usage is TRBJ2-7, with TRBD2 matching 13 bases. In germline, CDR1 is DFQATT, CDR2 SNEGSKA (reference sequence). V was pared by 4 bases and J by 4 bases, with 4 bases of the junction left unmatched. The CDR3 length is 14 residues.

In its sample, this clonotype was seen many times. This chain uses TRBV5-1 with TRBJ1-1, with D tentatively TRBD1 (6 bases). CDR3 length: 15 residues. The V gene's germline CDR1 is SGHRS and CDR2 YFSETQ. V lost 5 bases and J lost 1, with 15 bases in between. The CDR3 is CASRPPGTTNTEAFF. The DNA of the CDR3 is TGCGCCAGCAGGCCGCCAGGGACAACGAACACTGAAGCTTTCTTT.

This clonotype was seen ten or more times. This chain joins TRBV12-3 or TRBV12-4 and TRBJ2-3; possible D gene TRBD2, 5 bases. The CDR3 totals 15 residues. V lost 5 bases and J 2 bases, leaving 14 bases between the germline ends. The CDR3 DNA reads as TGTGCCAGCAGTGCTCAAGGACTCCTCACAGATACGCAGTATTTT. Translating gives CASSAQGLLTDTQYF.

This clonotype is categorized as medium-sized. The gene calls are TRBV11-2 and TRBJ2-1, with a possible D match to TRBD2 (5 bases). CDR1 SGHAT and CDR2 FQNNGV come from the germline V gene. The V and J ends lost 3 bases and 6 bases respectively, with 9 bases between them. The CDR3 sequence is 13 residues long. The CDR3 DNA reads as TGTGCCAGCAGCTTCGCGGGCGGCAATGAGCAGTTCTTC. It codes for CASSFAGGNEQFF. Complete variable domain (other parts from reference TRBV11-2 and TRBJ2-1): EAGVAQSPRYKIIEKRQSVAFWCNPISGHATLYWYQQILGQGPKLLIQFQNNGVVDDSQLPKDRFSAERLKGVDSTLKIQPAKLEDSAVYLCASSFAGGNEQFFGPGTRLTVL.

This clonotype is categorized as medium-sized. The chain recombines TRBV24-1 with TRBJ2-1, with TRBD1 as a possible D gene (6 bases). The CDR3 is made up of 15 amino acids. Germline V CDR1 and CDR2: KGHDR, SFDVKD. V lost 3 bases to trimming and J lost 1 base, with 9 bases between them. This CDR3 is CATSDTGSSYNEQFF. DNA for the CDR3: TGTGCCACCAGTGATACAGGGAGTTCCTACAATGAGCAGTTCTTC.

The genes are TRBV6-5 and TRBJ1-2, with no clear D. Germline CDR1 and CDR2: MNHEY and SVGAGI. Deletions cut 6 bases from V and 5 bases from J, with 7 bases between. The CDR3 is made up of 11 amino acids. CDR3 bases: TGTGCCAGCAGCGACAAATATGGCTACACCTTC. Amino acids: CASSDKYGYTF.

This clonotype was recorded at least ten times. The chain couples TRBV11-2 to TRBJ1-2; TRBD1 is a possible D gene (5 bases). V was pared by 5 bases and J by 5 bases, with 12 bases between. CDR1 is SGHAT and CDR2 is FQNNGV in the germline V gene. The CDR3 runs to 13 residues. The CDR3 DNA follows: TGTGCCAGCAGCCCGGACAAGTCTTATGGCTACACCTTC. Protein sequence: CASSPDKSYGYTF.

This chain links TRBV7-6 with TRBJ2-6; no clear D. Germline V gene lookup returns CDR1 SGHVS and CDR2 FNYEAQ. This CDR3 spans 15 amino acids. The V and J ends lost 6 bases and 0 bases respectively, with 9 bases between them. The CDR3 spells CASSPLDSGANVLTF. The CDR3 region has the DNA TGTGCCAGCAGTCCCCTGGACTCTGGGGCCAACGTCCTGACTTTC.

This clonotype was seen only a few times. The genes are TRBV10-2 and TRBJ1-3, with D maybe TRBD1 (5 bases). V was pared by 7 bases and J by 5 bases, with 12 bases between. This CDR3 is 13 amino acids long. Germline-derived CDR1 and CDR2 are WSHSY and SAAADI. In nucleotides, the CDR3 is TGCGCCAGCACGGGACCAGACCGAAACACCATATATTTT. Translated: CASTGPDRNTIYF.

Sample share makes this clonotype medium-sized. The V call is TRBV20-1, the J call TRBJ2-3; TRBD2 matches at 11 bases. Germline V gene sequence: CDR1 DFQATT, CDR2 SNEGSKA (reference sequence). CDR3 length: 13 amino acids. The V and J ends lost 7 bases and 4 bases, in that order; junction bases with no gene match: 4. The DNA of the CDR3 is TGCAGTGGTTTACTAGCGGGGGCAGATACGCAGTATTTT. Protein sequence: CSGLLAGADTQYF.

This clonotype has a count of ten or more. The V call is TRBV12-3 or TRBV12-4, the J call TRBJ2-6, with 7 bases matching TRBD1. This CDR3 contains 16 residues. J gave up 0 bases and V 5 bases, and 4 bases lay outside the gene matches. Written as DNA, the CDR3 is TGTGCCAGCAGTGTCCACAGGGGCTCTGGGGCCAACGTCCTGACTTTC. This encodes CASSVHRGSGANVLTF.

This clonotype came up many times. This chain links TRBV3-1 with TRBJ1-5; D unresolved. CDR3 length: 14 residues. V was shortened by 0 bases and J by 1 base, with 4 bases between the two germline ends. Per germline, CDR1 LGHDT and CDR2 YNNKEL (reference sequence). The CDR3 here is CASSQEQSNQPQHF. Written as DNA, the CDR3 is TGTGCCAGCAGCCAAGAACAGAGCAATCAGCCCCAGCATTTT.

For this clonotype: A much larger clone sits a single nucleotide away, making a read error possible. The chain carries TRBV3-1 and TRBJ1-1; D remains ambiguous. CDR1 is LGHDT, CDR2 YNNKEL, per germline (reference sequence). This CDR3 has 14 amino acids. CDR3 bases: TGTGCCAGCAACCAACGGGAATTGGGCACTGAAGCTTTCTTT. Amino acid sequence: CASNQRELGTEAFF. The full variable domain, in which reference TRBV3-1 and TRBJ1-1 provide the parts outside the CDR3, is DTAVSQTPKYLVTQMGNDKSIKCEQNLGHDTMYWYKQDSKKFLKIMFSYNNKELIINETVPNRFSPKSPDKAHLNLHINSLELGDSAVYFCASNQRELGTEAFFGQGTRLTVV.